The 10 T cell receptor beta chains below all came from one sample that was sequenced in a study of OX40 agonist ivuxolimab in advanced cancers. Generated by immunoSEQ multiplex PCR, the TCRdb table keeps only in-frame clones and is missing some. In the table there are about 64,000 clones, about 90% of which are singletons. Sequencing was performed on CD4+ or CD8+ T cells sorted from blood, taken in a trial of the OX40 agonist ivuxolimab. These receptors were taken from an adult with an advanced solid tumor such as melanoma, head and neck, liver or kidney cancer.

The rearrangement joins TRBV7-8 to TRBJ2-4, with D unresolved. Germline V gene data show CDR1 as SGHVS and CDR2 as FQNEAQ. Trimming cost V 5 bases and J 6 bases, with 8 bases left between them. The CDR3 totals 12 residues. CDR3 in DNA: TGTGCCAGCAGCCCACACATAAACATTCAGTACTTC. Translating it yields CASSPHINIQYF.

The chain carries TRBV5-6 and TRBJ1-3, with 9 bases that match TRBD1. The CDR3 consists of 15 residues. Trimming at V came to 4 bases and at J to 4 bases, leaving 6 bases not matched to a gene. CDR1 SGHDT and CDR2 YYEEEE come from the germline V gene. The CDR3 is CASSRRQGGGNTIYF. CDR3 nucleotides: TGTGCCAGCAGCCGGAGACAGGGGGGAGGAAACACCATATATTTT.

To note about this clone: Mismatch with germline at one junction end may stem from a read error. The rearrangement links TRBV28 to TRBJ2-7; D perhaps matches TRBD1 (6 bases). Germline V lookup: CDR1 MDHEN, CDR2 SYDVKM. The CDR3 is 13 amino acids. The CDR3 bases are TGTGTCAGCAGGACAGACATGTTCTACGAGCAGTACTTC. It encodes CVSRTDMFYEQYF.

The sample holds a few counts of this clone. The J gene is TRBJ1-5, the V gene TRBV7-3, with a tentative D call TRBD1 (5 bases). The V gene's germline CDR1 is SGHTA and CDR2 FQGTGA. Trimming took off 5 bases at V and 1 base at J, with 18 bases between the two ends. The CDR3 consists of 17 residues. As DNA, the CDR3 is TGTGCCAGCAGCCAGGGAGTTTGCAGTACCAGCAATCAGCCCCAGCATTTT. Amino acid sequence: CASSQGVCSTSNQPQHF.

This rearrangement joins TRBV7-9 to TRBJ1-2; the match to TRBD1 covers 7 bases. Trimming cost V 5 bases and J 3 bases; bases outside gene matches: 6. Germline V lookup: CDR1 SEHNR, CDR2 FQNEAQ (reference sequence). CDR3 length: 14 amino acids. The CDR3: CASSTRQGDYGYTF. CDR3 in DNA: TGTGCCAGCAGCACACGACAGGGTGACTATGGCTACACCTTC.

The chain employs TRBV20-1 and TRBJ2-5, with a possible D match to TRBD1 (6 bases). The germline V gene encodes CDR1 DFQATT and CDR2 SNEGSKA (reference sequence). V was trimmed by 0 bases and J by 13 bases, leaving 12 bases between them. The CDR3 sequence is 11 residues long. The CDR3 nucleotides read TGCAGTGCTAGAGATGGACAGAAGTGGTACTTC. Encoded protein: CSARDGQKWYF.

The chain employs TRBV21-1 and TRBJ1-1; the tabulated D call, TRBD1, remains unverified against the DNA. TRBV21-1 is marked as a pseudogene. The CDR3 runs to 14 residues. CDR3 protein: CASSYRDTNTEAFF. DNA for the CDR3: TGTGCCAGCAGCTACCGGGACACGAACACTGAAGCTTTCTTT.

The chain combines TRBV7-8 with TRBJ1-1; D might be TRBD1 (6 bases). Trimming pared 5 bases from V and 4 bases from J, leaving 14 bases between. Germline CDR1 reads SGHVS; CDR2 reads FQNEAQ. The CDR3 has 14 amino acids. CDR3 sequence: CASSPTGRSTEAFF. The CDR3 DNA sequence: TGTGCCAGCAGCCCCACAGGGCGGAGCACTGAAGCTTTCTTT.

This rearrangement joins TRBV28 to TRBJ2-1; D is uncertain. Trimming removed 7 bases from V and 4 bases from J, with 5 bases in between. Germline CDR1 MDHEN, CDR2 SYDVKM. The CDR3 consists of 11 residues. Written as DNA, the CDR3 is TGTGCCAGCACCTTATACAATGAGCAGTTCTTC. This sequence encodes CASTLYNEQFF.

The V gene is TRBV29-1, the J gene TRBJ2-5; D may correspond to TRBD1 or TRBD2 (6 bases each). The V end was cut by 7 bases, the J end by 5 bases, with 17 bases between. The CDR3 is made up of 13 amino acids. Germline CDR1 is SQVTM and CDR2 is ANQGSEA. CDR3 nucleotides: TGCAGCGGTACCCTCGGGGGCCGGGAGACCCAGTACTTC. Amino acid sequence: CSGTLGGRETQYF.